The clone carrying this T cell receptor (beta chain) was seen a handful of times. What it recognizes is unknown. This sample is part of a study of T-cell memory formation after mild COVID-19. The study, taken as a whole, reports: Chiefly within CM and EM were the contracting CD4+ clones; CD8+ ones were within EMRA.

TCRdb called the 5' RACE reads again in MiXCR, with one record for every CDR3 protein. Here the sample spans 210,000 or so distinct CDR3 sequences, more than 9% being singletons. The TCR was taken from a man between 18 and 35 years old who had mild COVID-19 (a few samples of this study predate the infection). Cell type and time point are not known. The specimen was PBMCs or a T cell subset sorted from them (not recorded which).

The CDR3 region has the DNA TGCGCCAGCAGCATCTCGGGGGAAGGGCTATACAATGAGCAGTTCTTC. Protein sequence: CASSISGEGLYNEQFF. The V gene is TRBV5-1, the J gene TRBJ2-1, with a tentative D call TRBD2 (6 bases). The germline V gene has CDR1 SGHRS and CDR2 YFSETQ. The CDR3 has 16 amino acids. The V gene lost 4 bases and the J gene lost 4 bases, with 18 bases spanning the gap.